One and the same sample provided the 17 T cell receptor beta chains below, sequenced in a study of T cells after posttransplantation cyclophosphamide. Assay: immunoSEQ multiplex PCR; the TCRdb copy retains only in-frame clones and omits some. The table includes just under 20,000 clones, around 90% detected once. Treatment was busulfan-fludarabine conditioning, a marrow graft, and cyclophosphamide on days +3 and +4. The sample was PBMCs, taken after allogeneic stem cell transplant with posttransplant cyclophosphamide. The receptors were sampled from a female patient in her 40s who received an allogeneic stem cell transplant from a related donor, was CMV-positive, and had no GVHD. Some T cells may trace back to the graft donor.

The chain combines TRBV9 with TRBJ2-3; D is unresolved. CDR3 size: 11 residues. V lost 3 bases to trimming and J lost 5 bases, with 4 bases between them. CDR1 is SGDLS, CDR2 YYNGEE, per germline. CDR3 amino acids: CASSGLDTQYF. The CDR3 region has the DNA TGTGCCAGCAGCGGGCTAGATACGCAGTATTTT. Combining the CDR3 with reference TRBV9 and TRBJ2-3 gives the whole variable domain DSGVTQTPKHLITATGQRVTLRCSPRSGDLSVYWYQQSLDQGLQFLIQYYNGEERAKGNILERFSAQQFPDLHSELNLSSLELGDSALYFCASSGLDTQYFGPGTRLTVL.

V and J are TRBV14 and TRBJ2-7; 10 nucleotides match TRBD2. V lost 3 bases, J lost 4 bases, and 6 bases stayed unmatched. The CDR3 has 15 residues. CDR1 and CDR2 from the germline V gene are SGHDN and FVKESK. CDR3 in DNA: TGTGCCAGCAGCCACCGAGCGGGAGGGGGGTACGAGCAGTACTTC. This encodes CASSHRAGGGYEQYF.

V is TRBV6-1 and J is TRBJ2-7; TRBD2 might be the D (7 bases). Germline lookup yields CDR1 MNHNS and CDR2 SASEGT. The V gene lost 11 bases and the J gene lost 2 bases, with 19 bases spanning the gap. The CDR3 length is 14 residues. CDR3 DNA sequence: TGTGCCTCCGAGTCGGGGGGCGGAACCTACGAGCAGTACTTC. Amino acids: CASESGGGTYEQYF.

The chain uses TRBV5-5 and TRBJ2-1; 10 bases agree with TRBD1. Germline CDR1 is SGHKS and CDR2 is YYEKEE (reference sequence). The junction had 16 bases not matched to a gene; V was cut back by 6 bases and J by 4 bases. The CDR3 runs to 18 residues. The CDR3 DNA sequence: TGTGCCAGCACCAGGACAGGGGGACATAGACCCCCTTACAATGAGCAGTTCTTC. Its protein is CASTRTGGHRPPYNEQFF.

The chain joins TRBV27 to TRBJ1-5; 7 nucleotides align to TRBD1. The length of the CDR3 is 15 residues. V was pared by 2 bases and J by 4 bases, with 5 bases of the junction left unmatched. The V gene's germline CDR1 is MNHEY and CDR2 SMNVEV (reference sequence). The CDR3 DNA is TGTGCCAGCAGTTTAAGGGGCAGGGGGAATCAGCCCCAGCATTTT. It encodes CASSLRGRGNQPQHF.

The genes are TRBV4-3 and TRBJ1-2, with 8 bases identical to TRBD1. Germline V gives CDR1 LGHNA, CDR2 YSLEER. This CDR3 has 16 residues. Trimming cost V 0 bases and J 4 bases; bases outside gene matches: 7. In DNA, the CDR3 is TGCGCCAGCAGCCAAGATTCCAGGACAGGGATCTATGGCTACACCTTC. The encoded protein is CASSQDSRTGIYGYTF.

This chain links TRBV20-1 with TRBJ1-1, with a tentative D call TRBD1 (5 bases). The CDR3 has 11 residues. CDR1 is DFQATT, CDR2 SNEGSKA, per germline (reference sequence). The CDR3 coding sequence is TGCAGAGGGGTCATGAACACTGAAGCTTTCTTT. The encoded protein is CRGVMNTEAFF.

Judged by abundance, this clone is medium-sized. The chain couples TRBV30 to TRBJ2-2; a possible D gene is TRBD2 (6 bases). V was trimmed by 5 bases and J by 7 bases, leaving 17 bases between them. CDR3 length: 14 residues. Germline V gives CDR1 GTSNPN, CDR2 SVGIG (reference sequence). In DNA form, the CDR3 reads TGTGCCTGGGGGGGGACCGCCAAGGTCGGGGAGCTGTTTTTT. Encoded protein: CAWGGTAKVGELFF.

The J gene is TRBJ1-3, the V gene TRBV7-9; D not certain. Between the trimmed V and J ends, which lost 6 bases and 1 base, there was a span of 10 bases. The CDR3 spans 14 residues. Germline assignment: CDR1 SEHNR and CDR2 FQNEAQ (reference sequence). The CDR3 DNA reads TGTGCCAGCAGATACGGGTCTTCTGGAAACACCATATATTTT. Amino acids: CASRYGSSGNTIYF.

The chain uses TRBV19 and TRBJ2-5; the match to TRBD1 covers 7 bases. With 5 bases clipped from V and 6 bases from J, the junction kept 15 bases outside the gene matches. Germline values: CDR1 LNHDA, CDR2 SQIVND (reference sequence). This CDR3 has 16 amino acids. In nucleotides, the CDR3 is TGTGCCAGTAGTCGTCCCTTTGGGGCAGGGGGAAAGACCCAGTACTTC. Amino acid sequence: CASSRPFGAGGKTQYF.

The genes are TRBV28 and TRBJ2-3; D not resolved. This CDR3 has 16 amino acids. CDR1 is MDHEN and CDR2 is SYDVKM in the germline V gene. V dropped 7 bases and J dropped 0 bases, with 17 bases sitting between them. CDR3 protein: CASTSLAHRSTDTQYF. The CDR3 DNA is TGTGCCAGCACCTCCCTCGCACATCGTAGCACAGATACGCAGTATTTT.

The chain couples TRBV28 to TRBJ2-1; 9 bases are a match to TRBD2. The CDR3 has 17 amino acids. V gave up 4 bases and J gave up 1 base; unmatched junction bases: 8. From germline, CDR1 is MDHEN and CDR2 SYDVKM. This chain's CDR3 is CASSSAASGRSYNEQFF. The DNA of the CDR3 is TGTGCCAGCAGTTCGGCCGCGAGCGGGAGGTCCTACAATGAGCAGTTCTTC.

Points on this clone: One end of the junction fails to match germline, which may point to a read error. The J gene is TRBJ2-7, the V gene TRBV18, with 7 bases lining up with TRBD1. Germline V gives CDR1 KGHSH, CDR2 LQKENI. The CDR3 is made up of 14 amino acids. This CDR3 reads CASTPGSRGYEQYF. The CDR3 DNA reads TGTGCCAGCACACCAGGGTCCAGGGGGTACGAGCAGTACTTC.

The V call is TRBV10-3, the J call TRBJ1-2; 8 bases align to TRBD1. The CDR3 loop spans 13 amino acids. The V and J ends lost 3 bases and 5 bases, in that order; junction bases with no gene match: 2. The germline V gene encodes CDR1 ENHRY and CDR2 SYGVKD. The CDR3 bases are TGTGCCATCAGTGAAGGACAGGGTTATGGCTACACCTTC. It yields the protein CAISEGQGYGYTF.

DNA of the CDR3: TGTGCCAGCAGCACCCAGGGACAGACCACTGAAGCTTTCTTT. Protein product: CASSTQGQTTEAFF. The chain is built from TRBV7-9 and TRBJ1-1; 7 bases align to TRBD1. CDR1 SEHNR and CDR2 FQNEAQ come from the germline V gene (reference sequence). The CDR3 consists of 14 residues. Germline trimming cut 5 bases from V and 4 bases from J; bases unmatched to any gene: 7. Variable domain in full (rest from reference TRBV7-9 and TRBJ1-1): DTGVSQNPRHKITKRGQNVTFRCDPISEHNRLYWYRQTLGQGPEFLTYFQNEAQLEKSRLLSDRFSAERPKGSFSTLEIQRTEQGDSAMYLCASSTQGQTTEAFFGQGTRLTVV.

Note on this clone: At the DNA level, this CDR3 is encoded by other sequences in the same sample as well. This chain connects TRBV19 to TRBJ2-7; tentatively, D is TRBD1 (6 bases). With 3 bases removed from V and 3 bases from J, the gap between germline ends came to 12 bases. Germline CDR1 is LNHDA and CDR2 is SQIVND (reference sequence). CDR3 length: 14 residues. CDR3 in amino acids: CASSIWKGDYEQYF. The CDR3 coding sequence is TGTGCCAGTAGTATCTGGAAGGGGGACTACGAGCAGTACTTC.

This clone occurred a few times. This chain links TRBV19 with TRBJ1-2, with 8 bases fitting TRBD1. The junction had 10 bases not matched to a gene; V was cut back by 2 bases and J by 2 bases. CDR3 length: 17 amino acids. CDR1 and CDR2 (germline): LNHDA, SQIVND (reference sequence). The chain's CDR3 is CASSIHIYRTGNYGYTF. The CDR3 DNA reads as TGTGCCAGTAGTATACATATATACCGGACAGGGAACTATGGCTACACCTTC.